One sample yielded the 26 T cell receptor beta chains listed below, sequenced in a study of cytomegalovirus exposure and HLA in healthy donors (dated by TCRdb to about 2017). Library preparation used the immunoSEQ multiplex PCR assay. TCRdb's version of the immuneACCESS table is confined to in-frame rearrangements and falls short of the full clone set. An unresolved V gene accounts for under half of the shortfall where checked; the remainder is of unknown origin. This sample gives fewer than 120,000 clones in total; roughly nine tenths of them show up just once. The top ten constitute approximately 1.9% of the sample. Sample: PBMCs. Receptors were obtained from a woman aged 18-29 years in good health and CMV-seronegative.

In this sample, this clone turned up a few times. V gene TRBV6-1 combines with J gene TRBJ1-2, with TRBD1 matching over 8 bases. Germline trimming cut 2 bases from V and 4 bases from J; bases unmatched to any gene: 9. This CDR3 is built from 16 residues. Looked up from germline, CDR1 is MNHNS and CDR2 is SASEGT. CDR3 loop: CASSETVTGAGYGYTF. Here the CDR3 DNA reads TGTGCCAGCAGTGAAACGGTGACAGGGGCCGGCTATGGCTACACCTTC.

The gene calls are TRBV6-1 and TRBJ2-1, with D uncertain. The CDR3 contains 14 residues. Germline CDR1 reads MNHNS; CDR2 reads SASEGT. V lost 8 bases, J lost 6 bases, and 17 bases lay in between. The CDR3 bases are TGTGCCAGCTTAAAAGATGGGCTAAGCAATGAGCAGTTCTTC. This encodes CASLKDGLSNEQFF.

The V gene is TRBV5-1, the J gene TRBJ2-1; TRBD1 matches 9 bases. After removal of 4 bases from V and 7 bases from J, the junction contained 9 bases not matched to a gene. The CDR3 covers 15 residues. CDR1 is SGHRS, CDR2 YFSETQ, per germline. The DNA of the CDR3 is TGCGCCAGCAGCGGTGGGACAGGGTTAGGGAATGAGCAGTTCTTC. Translated: CASSGGTGLGNEQFF.

The J gene is TRBJ1-4, the V gene TRBV7-2; no definite D call. Germline V gives CDR1 SGHTA, CDR2 FQGNSA. The V end was cut by 5 bases, the J end by 7 bases, with 11 bases between. This CDR3 has 13 residues. The CDR3 coding sequence is TGTGCCAGCAGCGACCGCGCGGGTGAAAAACTGTTTTTT. This sequence encodes CASSDRAGEKLFF.

This clone was seen only a few times. The chain recombines TRBV6-8 with TRBJ2-2; a possible D gene is TRBD2 (5 bases). The CDR3 totals 17 residues. V dropped 5 bases and J dropped 2 bases, with 18 bases sitting between them. The V gene's germline CDR1 is MNHGY and CDR2 SAAAGT. This CDR3 reads CASSDVTICLNTGELFF. The CDR3 coding sequence is TGTGCCAGCAGTGATGTGACTATCTGTCTTAACACCGGGGAGCTGTTTTTT.

This clone has only one observation. The V call is TRBV5-6, the J call TRBJ2-3; D is possibly TRBD1 (5 bases). Trimming cost V 1 base and J 6 bases, with 12 bases left between them. CDR1 is SGHDT, CDR2 YYEEEE, per germline. The CDR3 is made up of 14 amino acids. The CDR3 is CASSLLEGDDTQYF. Here the CDR3 DNA reads TGTGCCAGCAGCTTGTTAGAAGGGGATGATACGCAGTATTTT.

The chain uses TRBV28 and TRBJ1-5; D perhaps matches TRBD1 (5 bases). V was clipped by 10 bases and J by 5 bases, with 15 bases between them. The CDR3 loop spans 13 amino acids. Germline CDR1 and CDR2: MDHEN and SYDVKM. The CDR3 DNA sequence: TGTGCCACCCAGACAGTAACTTATCAGCCCCAGCATTTT. It codes for CATQTVTYQPQHF.

This chain uses TRBV11-2 with TRBJ1-6; the D is unclear. The germline CDR1 and CDR2 sequences are SGHAT and FQNNGV. The CDR3 runs 16 residues. Trimming removed 2 bases from V and 10 bases from J, with 18 bases in between. The CDR3 bases are TGTGCCAGCAGCTTATCACGTACAGCGGTAGGGTCACCCCTCCACTTT. Protein: CASSLSRTAVGSPLHF.

The genes are TRBV21-1 and TRBJ2-7; TRBD1, as called in the table, went unchecked against the DNA. TRBV21-1 represents a pseudogene. This CDR3 contains 15 residues. The CDR3 bases are TGTGCCAGCAGCAAGGGACAGATTGGGACCTACGAGCAGTACTTC. Protein product: CASSKGQIGTYEQYF.

The rearrangement links TRBV28 to TRBJ1-5; 7 bases are a match to TRBD1. Germline CDR1 MDHEN, CDR2 SYDVKM. The CDR3 sequence is 15 residues long. Trimming took 3 bases from V and 1 from J; bases not matched to a gene: 3. The chain's CDR3 is CASSLVRGSNQPQHF. Here the CDR3 DNA reads TGTGCCAGCAGTTTGGTCAGGGGGAGCAATCAGCCCCAGCATTTT.

This clone was seen only once. The chain combines TRBV5-1 with TRBJ2-1, with a weak D call TRBD2 (6 bases). Trimming stripped 4 bases from V and 7 bases from J, with 15 bases between. CDR1 is SGHRS, CDR2 YFSETQ, per germline. The CDR3 is 14 residues long. Written as DNA, the CDR3 is TGCGCCAGCAGCATATTGGGGGGTCGGAATGAGCAGTTCTTC. As protein: CASSILGGRNEQFF.

J is TRBJ2-4 and V is TRBV29-1; a possible D gene is TRBD2 (5 bases). The CDR3 has 14 residues. Trimming cost V 0 bases and J 0 bases, with 6 bases left between them. Per the germline V gene, CDR1 is SQVTM and CDR2 is ANQGSEA. CDR3 DNA: TGCAGCGTTGAAGAGGGAGTAGCCAAAAACATTCAGTACTTC. It encodes CSVEEGVAKNIQYF.

The J gene is TRBJ1-4, the V gene TRBV5-4; 7 nucleotides line up with TRBD1. Germline values: CDR1 SGHNT, CDR2 YYREEE (reference sequence). This CDR3 spans 14 amino acids. J was trimmed by 5 bases and V by 4 bases; bases with no gene match: 5. CDR3 sequence: CASSRGGSNEKLFF. The CDR3 nucleotides are TGTGCCAGCAGCCGAGGGGGCTCGAATGAAAAACTGTTTTTT. Drawing the rest from reference TRBV5-4 and TRBJ1-4, the complete variable domain is ETGVTQSPTHLIKTRGQQVTLRCSSQSGHNTVSWYQQALGQGPQFIFQYYREEENGRGNFPPRFSGLQFPNYSSELNVNALELDDSALYLCASSRGGSNEKLFFGSGTQLSVL.

This chain connects TRBV7-8 to TRBJ2-3, with D possibly being TRBD1 (5 bases). Germline V lookup: CDR1 SGHVS, CDR2 FQNEAQ. V lost 1 base and J 3 bases, leaving 14 bases between the germline ends. The CDR3 is 16 amino acids. The CDR3 DNA is TGTGCCAGCAGCTTAGTGGGGCAGGGCCTTACAGATACGCAGTATTTT. Protein: CASSLVGQGLTDTQYF.

This rearrangement joins TRBV5-1 to TRBJ1-4; D unclear. The V gene's germline CDR1 is SGHRS and CDR2 YFSETQ. The CDR3 is made up of 14 amino acids. V lost 1 base, J lost 5 bases, and 9 bases lay in between. The CDR3 region is CASSLMAENEKLFF. Written as DNA, the CDR3 is TGCGCCAGCAGCTTGATGGCAGAAAATGAAAAACTGTTTTTT.

The chain carries TRBV28 and TRBJ1-1; TRBD1 matches at 7 bases. V shed 4 bases, J shed 0 bases, and the junction held 2 bases outside the gene matches. Germline values: CDR1 MDHEN, CDR2 SYDVKM. The CDR3 totals 14 residues. CDR3 residues: CASSSGGMNTEAFF. The CDR3 DNA follows: TGTGCCAGCAGTTCAGGGGGGATGAACACTGAAGCTTTCTTT.

The chain couples TRBV5-5 to TRBJ2-1; D unresolved. Trimming took off 0 bases at V and 6 bases at J, with 7 bases between the two ends. Germline V gene lookup returns CDR1 SGHKS and CDR2 YYEKEE (reference sequence). There are 13 residues in the CDR3. CDR3 DNA sequence: TGTGCCAGCAGCTTGGGGGCCCTCAATGAGCAGTTCTTC. Protein product: CASSLGALNEQFF.

The chain uses TRBV9 and TRBJ2-1, with D tentatively TRBD2 (6 bases). This CDR3 contains 15 residues. Germline CDR1 and CDR2: SGDLS and YYNGEE. Trimming cost V 4 bases and J 3 bases, with 14 bases left between them. The CDR3 sequence is CASSPRPGGYNEQFF. CDR3 DNA: TGTGCCAGCAGCCCCCGACCCGGGGGCTACAATGAGCAGTTCTTC. Supplemented by reference TRBV9 and TRBJ2-1, the full variable domain reads DSGVTQTPKHLITATGQRVTLRCSPRSGDLSVYWYQQSLDQGLQFLIQYYNGEERAKGNILERFSAQQFPDLHSELNLSSLELGDSALYFCASSPRPGGYNEQFFGPGTRLTVL.

The chain uses TRBV9 and TRBJ2-7, with TRBD2 matching over 7 bases. Germline trimming cut 2 bases from V and 0 bases from J; bases unmatched to any gene: 2. This CDR3 has 14 residues. Germline CDR1 is SGDLS and CDR2 is YYNGEE. CDR3 loop: CASSVGTNSYEQYF. The CDR3 region has the DNA TGTGCCAGCAGCGTGGGGACTAACTCCTACGAGCAGTACTTC.

The DNA for the CDR3 is TGTGCCTGGAACTTATGGGACTTCAAGGATACGCAGTATTTT. Translating it yields CAWNLWDFKDTQYF. The chain recombines TRBV30 with TRBJ2-3, with D possibly TRBD2 on 6 matching bases. Trimming pared 4 bases from V and 6 bases from J, leaving 17 bases between. The CDR3 has 14 residues. CDR1 is GTSNPN, CDR2 SVGIG, per germline (reference sequence).

A single count supports this clone. The chain employs TRBV30 and TRBJ2-5; the D is unclear. This CDR3 contains 12 residues. Trimming left V 0 bases short and J 5 bases short, with 7 bases between. The germline CDR1 and CDR2 sequences are GTSNPN and SVGIG (reference sequence). The CDR3 bases are TGTGCCTGGAGTGTTATCGGGGAGACCCAGTACTTC. Encoded protein: CAWSVIGETQYF.

The chain recombines TRBV6-1 with TRBJ2-3; the match to TRBD2 covers 8 bases. Trimming took 7 bases from V and 2 from J; bases not matched to a gene: 5. This CDR3 comprises 14 residues. CDR1 and CDR2 (germline): MNHNS, SASEGT. CDR3 sequence: CASTGAGDTDTQYF. The CDR3 bases are TGTGCCAGCACCGGAGCGGGGGACACAGATACGCAGTATTTT.

The chain uses TRBV5-6 and TRBJ2-2, with TRBD1 matching 8 bases. The CDR3 length is 15 residues. The germline gives CDR1 SGHDT, CDR2 YYEEEE. V trimming: 4 bases; J trimming: 7 bases; junction bases outside the gene matches: 9. CDR3 residues: CASSPADRAGGELFF. DNA for the CDR3: TGTGCCAGCAGCCCGGCGGACAGGGCCGGCGGGGAGCTGTTTTTT.

The chain employs TRBV29-1 and TRBJ2-4; 8 bases match TRBD1. J was trimmed by 6 bases and V by 6 bases; bases with no gene match: 1. CDR1 is SQVTM and CDR2 is ANQGSEA in the germline V gene. This CDR3 is 11 amino acids long. For the CDR3, the DNA is TGCAGCGTCGGGACAGGAAACATTCAGTACTTC. This codes for CSVGTGNIQYF.

The V gene is TRBV5-6, the J gene TRBJ1-5, with D tentatively TRBD1 (5 bases). CDR1 SGHDT and CDR2 YYEEEE come from the germline V gene. The CDR3 extends over 17 amino acids. V dropped 4 bases and J dropped 0 bases, with 17 bases sitting between them. CDR3 in DNA: TGTGCCAGCAGCCTTACCCTTGGCAGGGATAGCAATCAGCCCCAGCATTTT. Amino acid sequence: CASSLTLGRDSNQPQHF.

The gene calls are TRBV4-2 and TRBJ2-5, with 11 bases that match TRBD1. Losses at the gene ends were 2 bases for V and 2 bases for J; bases not matched to a gene: 13. The CDR3 length is 19 residues. The germline gives CDR1 LGHNA, CDR2 YNFKEQ. Written as DNA, the CDR3 is TGTGCCAGCAGCCAACTCCCTCCGGGACAGGGGGGCCCACAAGAGACCCAGTACTTC. This encodes CASSQLPPGQGGPQETQYF.